The 18 T cell receptor beta chains in this list originate from one sample, sequenced in a study of blood T cell repertoires in COVID-19 (TCRdb year 2020). The protocol used for the library was the immunoSEQ multiplex PCR assay. Sourced from immuneACCESS, this table was stored by TCRdb with only in-frame sequences that have V and J called. A share of the clones is absent; for the studies checked, an unresolved V gene accounts for under half, and the remainder has no known explanation. In this sample the table shows hundreds of thousands of clones, roughly 80% of which occur a single time. The top ten hold roughly 4.7% of the sample. Sample: PBMCs or T cells enriched from blood (not recorded which). The receptors were gathered from a man in his forties who had been exposed to COVID-19.

This chain joins TRBV10-1 and TRBJ2-1; D might be TRBD1 (6 bases). Deletions cut 10 bases from V and 8 bases from J, with 21 bases between. The CDR3 extends over 14 amino acids. Per the germline V gene, CDR1 is WNHNN and CDR2 is SYGVQD (reference sequence). The CDR3 DNA follows: TGCGCCACCTGGTCCAGGCAGGGGTTGTATGAGCAGTTCTTC. This encodes CATWSRQGLYEQFF.

This chain uses TRBV2 with TRBJ2-5, with 8 bases aligning to TRBD2. This CDR3 is 15 amino acids long. CDR1 SNHLY and CDR2 FYNNEI come from the germline V gene. The junction had 10 bases not matched to a gene; V was cut back by 6 bases and J by 4 bases. DNA of the CDR3: TGTGCCAGCAGGGAGGTCAGCGGGAGACGAGAGACCCAGTACTTC. It specifies CASREVSGRRETQYF.

The J gene is TRBJ2-5, the V gene TRBV5-8; 7 bases line up with TRBD1. This CDR3 contains 15 residues. Trimming cost V 1 base and J 2 bases; bases outside gene matches: 5. Germline values: CDR1 SGHTS, CDR2 YDEGEE. CDR3 protein: CASSLRTGWQETQYF. CDR3 DNA sequence: TGTGCCAGCAGCTTGAGGACAGGTTGGCAAGAGACCCAGTACTTC.

This clone was counted a few times. The genes are TRBV9 and TRBJ1-3; 7 nucleotides line up with TRBD1. J lost 0 bases, V lost 0 bases, and 3 bases had no gene match. The CDR3 extends over 16 amino acids. The germline gives CDR1 SGDLS, CDR2 YYNGEE. The DNA of the CDR3 is TGTGCCAGCAGCGTAGAGGGGGCCATCTCTGGAAACACCATATATTTT. It yields the protein CASSVEGAISGNTIYF.

This chain uses TRBV19 with TRBJ2-1; weak D call: TRBD2 (5 bases). V was clipped by 7 bases and J by 2 bases, with 12 bases between them. This CDR3 contains 14 residues. The germline V gene has CDR1 LNHDA and CDR2 SQIVND (reference sequence). The CDR3 DNA reads TGTGCCAGTAAAGAGCGGAGCGCCTACAATGAGCAGTTCTTC. This codes for CASKERSAYNEQFF.

The CDR3 region has the DNA TGTGCCAGCAGTGGTCTTCAGGGGCCCGGTAACACAGATACGCAGTATTTT. It translates to CASSGLQGPGNTDTQYF. The rearrangement uses TRBV25-1 and TRBJ2-3; weak D call: TRBD1 (6 bases). Looked up from germline, CDR1 is MGHDK and CDR2 is SYGVNS. The CDR3 is made up of 17 amino acids. The ends were cut back, 4 bases at V and 2 bases at J, with 19 bases in the middle.

This rearrangement joins TRBV19 to TRBJ2-3; 14 positions agree with TRBD2. CDR3 length equals 16 residues. V lost 7 bases and J lost 6; bases outside the gene matches: 9. Germline values: CDR1 LNHDA, CDR2 SQIVND (reference sequence). The CDR3 coding sequence is TGTGCCAGTACCCGAATAGGGACTAGCGGGAGTGATACGCAGTATTTT. This encodes CASTRIGTSGSDTQYF.

V usage is TRBV2 and J usage is TRBJ2-2; 16 bases map to TRBD2. CDR1 is SNHLY and CDR2 is FYNNEI in the germline V gene. The V gene end was trimmed by 6 bases and the J gene end by 8 bases; junction bases not matched to a gene: 6. The CDR3 length is 16 residues. CDR3 DNA: TGTGCCAGCAGGGATCCGGGACTAGCGGGAGGGGGGGAGCTGTTTTTT. Translation gives CASRDPGLAGGGELFF.

V is TRBV28 and J is TRBJ1-1, with D tentatively TRBD1 (5 bases). V lost 8 bases and J 3 bases, leaving 19 bases between the germline ends. CDR1 is MDHEN and CDR2 is SYDVKM in the germline V gene. The CDR3 extends over 15 amino acids. The CDR3, as DNA: TGTGCCAGCCCTAGTAGGGAGGGAGGGGACACTGAAGCTTTCTTT. Protein product: CASPSREGGDTEAFF.

The chain employs TRBV6-7 and TRBJ1-3; no reliable D call. TRBV6-7 is filed as an ORF, its function uncertain. This CDR3 is built from 13 residues. V lost 5 bases and J 0 bases, leaving 5 bases between the germline ends. In DNA, the CDR3 is TGTGCCAGCAGTCAAATCTCTGGAAACACCATATATTTT. Translated: CASSQISGNTIYF.

The CDR3 DNA reads TGTGCCAGCTCACTTAACGCCGGGACAGGAGGAACCGGGGAGCTGTTTTTT. Translated, it gives CASSLNAGTGGTGELFF. V is TRBV18 and J is TRBJ2-2; TRBD1 matches at 8 bases. Germline trimming cut 4 bases from V and 5 bases from J; bases unmatched to any gene: 12. The CDR3 has 17 amino acids. CDR1 and CDR2 from the germline V gene are KGHSH and LQKENI. Full variable domain (remainder filled in from reference TRBV18 and TRBJ2-2): NAGVMQNPRHLVRRRGQEARLRCSPMKGHSHVYWYRQLPEEGLKFMVYLQKENIIDESGMPKERFSAEFPKEGPSILRIQQVVRGDSAAYFCASSLNAGTGGTGELFFGEGSRLTVL.

This clone was detected only a few times. The chain recombines TRBV2 with TRBJ1-3, with D maybe TRBD1 (5 bases). CDR3 length equals 16 residues. Trimming stripped 0 bases from V and 4 bases from J, with 13 bases between. CDR1 is SNHLY and CDR2 is FYNNEI in the germline V gene. The CDR3 reads CASSEAQGPGGNTIYF. The CDR3 DNA reads TGTGCCAGCAGTGAAGCGCAGGGCCCTGGCGGAAACACCATATATTTT.

V and J are TRBV5-1 and TRBJ2-5, with 8 bases that match TRBD2. This CDR3 contains 16 residues. CDR1 is SGHRS and CDR2 is YFSETQ in the germline V gene. Unmatched junction bases numbered 12, after V lost 3 bases and J lost 5 bases. The CDR3 coding sequence is TGCGCCAGCAGCTCAGCGGGAGATGTGGGTAGGGAGACCCAGTACTTC. As protein: CASSSAGDVGRETQYF.

The chain recombines TRBV28 with TRBJ1-4; D may be TRBD1 (6 bases). Trimming removed 7 bases from V and 8 bases from J, with 14 bases in between. Germline CDR1 and CDR2: MDHEN and SYDVKM. This CDR3 comprises 13 residues. Here the CDR3 DNA reads TGTGCCAGCATTTGGGCAGGGGCAGAAAAACTGTTTTTT. It is translated as CASIWAGAEKLFF.

This clone was observed a few times. CDR3 bases: TGTGCCATCAGCCTCGGCGGGTTGACTAGCGGTACAGATACGCAGTATTTT. It specifies CAISLGGLTSGTDTQYF. This chain links TRBV10-3 with TRBJ2-3; TRBD2 aligns across 9 bases. CDR1 and CDR2 from the germline V gene are ENHRY and SYGVKD. The CDR3 totals 17 residues. J lost 3 bases, V lost 6 bases, and 13 bases had no gene match.

The chain recombines TRBV29-1 with TRBJ2-1, with 9 bases lining up with TRBD2. The CDR3 is 12 amino acids. Trimming removed 3 bases from V and 7 bases from J; junction bases left unmatched: 1. The germline V gene encodes CDR1 SQVTM and CDR2 ANQGSEA. CDR3 DNA: TGCAGCGTTGAGGGACTAGCAAATGAGCAGTTCTTC. Amino acids: CSVEGLANEQFF.

The V and J genes are TRBV3-1 (or the pseudogene TRBV3-2) and TRBJ2-1; TRBD2 agrees at 14 bases. This CDR3 is 15 amino acids long. J gave up 12 bases and V 4 bases, and 8 bases lay outside the gene matches. CDR1 and CDR2 from the germline V gene are LGHDT and YNNKEL (reference sequence). DNA for the CDR3: TGTGCCAGCAGCCCCGTGACTAGCGGGAGGGTAGGGCAGTTCTTC. Its translation: CASSPVTSGRVGQFF.

This chain joins TRBV24-1 and TRBJ2-7; D perhaps matches TRBD1 (6 bases). V was clipped by 7 bases and J by 2 bases, with 11 bases between them. From germline, CDR1 is KGHDR and CDR2 SFDVKD. This CDR3 has 13 amino acids. In nucleotides, the CDR3 is TGTGCCACCAGCCCAACAGGGACCTACGAGCAGTACTTC. Translation: CATSPTGTYEQYF.